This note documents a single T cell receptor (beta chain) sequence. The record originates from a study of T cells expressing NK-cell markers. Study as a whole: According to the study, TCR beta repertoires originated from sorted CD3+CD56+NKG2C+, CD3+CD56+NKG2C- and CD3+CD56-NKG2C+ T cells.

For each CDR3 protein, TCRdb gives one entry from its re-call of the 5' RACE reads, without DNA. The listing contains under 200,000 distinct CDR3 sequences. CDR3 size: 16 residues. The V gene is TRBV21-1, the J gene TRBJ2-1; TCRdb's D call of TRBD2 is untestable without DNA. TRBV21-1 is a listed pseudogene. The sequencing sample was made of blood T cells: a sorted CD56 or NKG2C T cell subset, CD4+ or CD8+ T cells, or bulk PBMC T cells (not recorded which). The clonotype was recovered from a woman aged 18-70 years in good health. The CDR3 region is CASSMGTSATYNEQFF.